The entry below gives a single TCR beta chain sequence along with its context. This sample is part of a study of identical twins. Per germline, CDR1 SEHNR and CDR2 FQNEAQ (reference sequence). The CDR3 runs 15 residues. V dropped 1 base and J dropped 3 bases, with 12 bases sitting between them. Each CDR3 protein gets one entry after TCRdb re-called the 5' RACE reads with MiXCR. The data contain about 700,000 distinct CDR3 sequences, 8.6% of them singletons. Separately, the same data were catalogued under a study of yellow fever vaccine responses in identical twins.

Sequencing was performed on PBMCs. The receptor comes from a woman aged 18-29 years in good health. The chain combines TRBV7-9 with TRBJ2-5; either TRBD1 or TRBD2 may supply D (5 bases each). The CDR3 spells CASSLGDAPKETQYF. CDR3 nucleotide sequence: TGTGCCAGCAGCTTAGGGGACGCCCCGAAAGAGACCCAGTACTTC.